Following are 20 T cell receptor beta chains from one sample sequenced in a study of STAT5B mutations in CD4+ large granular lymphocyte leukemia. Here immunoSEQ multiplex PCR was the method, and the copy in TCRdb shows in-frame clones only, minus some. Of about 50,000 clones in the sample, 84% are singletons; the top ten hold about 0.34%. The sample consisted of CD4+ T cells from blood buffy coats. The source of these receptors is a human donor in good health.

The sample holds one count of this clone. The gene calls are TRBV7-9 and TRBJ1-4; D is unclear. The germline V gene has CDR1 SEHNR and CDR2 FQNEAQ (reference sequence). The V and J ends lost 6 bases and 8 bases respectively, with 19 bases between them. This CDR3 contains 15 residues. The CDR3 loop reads CASSRTAHAEEKLFF. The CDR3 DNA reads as TGTGCCAGCAGTCGCACGGCGCATGCAGAGGAAAAACTGTTTTTT.

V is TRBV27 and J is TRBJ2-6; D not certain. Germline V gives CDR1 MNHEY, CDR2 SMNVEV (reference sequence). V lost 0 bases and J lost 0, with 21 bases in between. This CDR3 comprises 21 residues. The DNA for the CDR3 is TGTGCCAGCAGTTTATCGAAAGGTTTAGTGTATTCCTCCTCTGGGGCCAACGTCCTGACTTTC. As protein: CASSLSKGLVYSSSGANVLTF. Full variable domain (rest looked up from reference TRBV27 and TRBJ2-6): EAQVTQNPRYLITVTGKKLTVTCSQNMNHEYMSWYRQDPGLGLRQIYYSMNVEVTDKGDVPEGYKVSRKEKRNFPLILESPSPNQTSLYFCASSLSKGLVYSSSGANVLTFGAGSRLTVL.

DNA of the CDR3: TGCGCCAGCAGTGCAGGGGCTAACTATGGCTACACCTTC. It specifies CASSAGANYGYTF. This chain joins TRBV10-1 and TRBJ1-2; D may be TRBD1 (6 bases). This CDR3 spans 13 amino acids. The V gene's germline CDR1 is WNHNN and CDR2 SYGVQD (reference sequence). The ends were cut back, 4 bases at V and 0 bases at J, with 6 bases in the middle.

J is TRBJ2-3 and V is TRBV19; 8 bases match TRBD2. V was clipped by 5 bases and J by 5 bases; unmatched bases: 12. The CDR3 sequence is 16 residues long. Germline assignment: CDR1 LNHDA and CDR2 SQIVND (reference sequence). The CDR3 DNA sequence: TGTGCCAGTAGTCCCAGCTACAGCGGGAGAGGAGATACGCAGTATTTT. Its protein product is CASSPSYSGRGDTQYF.

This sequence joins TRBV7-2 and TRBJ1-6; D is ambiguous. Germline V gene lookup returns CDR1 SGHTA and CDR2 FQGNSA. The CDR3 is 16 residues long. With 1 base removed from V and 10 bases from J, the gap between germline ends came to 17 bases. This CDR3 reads CASSLGGRGLGSPLHF. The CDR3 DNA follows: TGTGCCAGCAGCTTAGGAGGGCGGGGTTTGGGGTCACCCCTCCACTTT.

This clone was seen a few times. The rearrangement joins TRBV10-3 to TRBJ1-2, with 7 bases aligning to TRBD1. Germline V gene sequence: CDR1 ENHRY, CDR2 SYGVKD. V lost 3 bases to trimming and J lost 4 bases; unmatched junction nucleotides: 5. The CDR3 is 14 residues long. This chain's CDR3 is CAISEGGTVYGYTF. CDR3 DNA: TGTGCCATCAGTGAAGGGGGGACAGTCTATGGCTACACCTTC.

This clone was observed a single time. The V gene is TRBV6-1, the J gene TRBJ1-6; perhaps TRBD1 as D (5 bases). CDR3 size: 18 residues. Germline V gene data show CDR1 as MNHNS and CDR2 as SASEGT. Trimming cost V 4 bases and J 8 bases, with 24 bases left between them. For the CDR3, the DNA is TGTGCCAGCAGTGGAAGGGAGCCAGGGTGGCAGGGAGATTCACCCCTCCACTTT. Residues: CASSGREPGWQGDSPLHF.

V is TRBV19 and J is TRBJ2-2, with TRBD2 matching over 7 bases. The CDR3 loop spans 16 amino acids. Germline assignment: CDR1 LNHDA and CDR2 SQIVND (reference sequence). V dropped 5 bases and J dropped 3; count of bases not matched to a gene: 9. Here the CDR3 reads CASSPRLAKDTGELFF. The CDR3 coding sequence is TGTGCCAGTAGTCCCAGACTAGCAAAAGACACCGGGGAGCTGTTTTTT.

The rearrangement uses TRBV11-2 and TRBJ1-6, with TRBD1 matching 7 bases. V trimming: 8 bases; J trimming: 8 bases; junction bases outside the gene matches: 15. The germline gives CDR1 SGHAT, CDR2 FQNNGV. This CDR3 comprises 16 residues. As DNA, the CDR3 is TGTGCCAGCTCCCTTCTCCCGCGACAGGGACATTCACCCCTCCACTTT. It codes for CASSLLPRQGHSPLHF.

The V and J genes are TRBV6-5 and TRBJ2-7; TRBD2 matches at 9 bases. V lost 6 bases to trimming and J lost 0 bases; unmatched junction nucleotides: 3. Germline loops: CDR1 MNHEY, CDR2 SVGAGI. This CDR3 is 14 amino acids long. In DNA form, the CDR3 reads TGTGCCAGCAGAGCTAGCGGGAACTCCTACGAGCAGTACTTC. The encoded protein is CASRASGNSYEQYF.

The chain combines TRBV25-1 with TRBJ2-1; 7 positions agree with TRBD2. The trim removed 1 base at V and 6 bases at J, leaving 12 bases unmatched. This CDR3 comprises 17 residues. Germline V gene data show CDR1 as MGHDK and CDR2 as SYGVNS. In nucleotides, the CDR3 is TGTGCCAGCAGTGAATGGGGAGGGACCAGAGGTCGCAATGAGCAGTTCTTC. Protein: CASSEWGGTRGRNEQFF.

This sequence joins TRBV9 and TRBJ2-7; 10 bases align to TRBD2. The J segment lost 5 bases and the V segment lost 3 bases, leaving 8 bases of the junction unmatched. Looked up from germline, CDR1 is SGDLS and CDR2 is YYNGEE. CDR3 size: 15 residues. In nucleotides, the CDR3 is TGTGCCAGCAGCGCACCCGGGACTAGCGTGAACGAGCAGTACTTC. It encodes CASSAPGTSVNEQYF.

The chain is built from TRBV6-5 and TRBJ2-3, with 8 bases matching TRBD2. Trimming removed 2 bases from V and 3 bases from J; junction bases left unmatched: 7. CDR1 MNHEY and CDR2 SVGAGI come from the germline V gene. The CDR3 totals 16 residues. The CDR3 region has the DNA TGTGCCAGCAGTTACGGCTTAGCGGGGCGAACAGATACGCAGTATTTT. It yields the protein CASSYGLAGRTDTQYF.

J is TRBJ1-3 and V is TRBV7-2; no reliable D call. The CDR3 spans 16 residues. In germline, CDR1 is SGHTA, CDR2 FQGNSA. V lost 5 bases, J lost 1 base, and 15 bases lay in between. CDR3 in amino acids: CASSGYGLSSGNTIYF. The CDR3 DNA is TGTGCCAGCAGCGGATATGGGCTAAGTTCTGGAAACACCATATATTTT.

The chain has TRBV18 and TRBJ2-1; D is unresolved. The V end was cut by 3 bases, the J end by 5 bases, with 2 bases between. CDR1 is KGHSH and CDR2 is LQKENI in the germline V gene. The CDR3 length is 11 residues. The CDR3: CASSPDNEQFF. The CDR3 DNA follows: TGTGCCAGCTCACCGGACAATGAGCAGTTCTTC. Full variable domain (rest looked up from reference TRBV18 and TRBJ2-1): NAGVMQNPRHLVRRRGQEARLRCSPMKGHSHVYWYRQLPEEGLKFMVYLQKENIIDESGMPKERFSAEFPKEGPSILRIQQVVRGDSAAYFCASSPDNEQFFGPGTRLTVL.

CDR3 loop: CASSLGQGSGNTIYF. The DNA for the CDR3 is TGTGCCAGCAGCTTAGGACAGGGTTCTGGAAACACCATATATTTT. The V call is TRBV7-8, the J call TRBJ1-3; 7 bases align to TRBD1. With 1 base clipped from V and 1 base from J, the junction kept 1 base outside the gene matches. The germline V gene encodes CDR1 SGHVS and CDR2 FQNEAQ. CDR3 length: 15 amino acids.

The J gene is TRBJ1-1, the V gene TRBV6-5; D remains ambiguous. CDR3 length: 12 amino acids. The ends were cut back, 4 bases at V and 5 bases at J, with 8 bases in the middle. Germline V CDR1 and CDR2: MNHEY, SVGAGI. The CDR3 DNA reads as TGTGCCAGCAGTTCCTGGGAGACTGAAGCTTTCTTT. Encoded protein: CASSSWETEAFF.

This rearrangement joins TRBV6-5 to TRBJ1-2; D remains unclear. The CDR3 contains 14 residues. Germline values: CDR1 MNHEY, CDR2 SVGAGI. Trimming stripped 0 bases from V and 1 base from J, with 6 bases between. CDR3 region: CASSYSGRNYGYTF. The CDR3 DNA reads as TGTGCCAGCAGTTACTCAGGCCGTAACTATGGCTACACCTTC.

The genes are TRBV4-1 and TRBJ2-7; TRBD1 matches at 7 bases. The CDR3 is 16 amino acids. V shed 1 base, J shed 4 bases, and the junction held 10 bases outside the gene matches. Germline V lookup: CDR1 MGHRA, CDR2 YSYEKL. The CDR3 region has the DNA TGCGCCAGCAGCCAAGTCTGGGGGACAGCGAAATACGAGCAGTACTTC. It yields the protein CASSQVWGTAKYEQYF.

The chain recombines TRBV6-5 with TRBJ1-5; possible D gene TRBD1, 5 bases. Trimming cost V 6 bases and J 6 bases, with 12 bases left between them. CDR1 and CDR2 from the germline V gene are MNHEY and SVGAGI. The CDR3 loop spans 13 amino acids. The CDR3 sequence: CASRRGHGQPQHF. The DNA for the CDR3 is TGTGCCAGCAGACGGGGCCATGGTCAGCCCCAGCATTTT.